Reported below is one TCR beta chain. The source of the sample is a study of blood T cell repertoires in COVID-19. For the study at large: Italy, Spain and the United States were the sources of the convalescent and acute COVID-19 samples. T cells, B-cell-depleted T cells, or PBMCs supplied cDNA or gDNA.

Authors' analysis steps: Reference gene primer amplification yielded estimated nucleated cell counts. The protocol was immunoSEQ multiplex PCR, while the TCRdb copy is restricted to in-frame clones and leaves out a portion. The V and J calls and the clone size are those of that table, but D and trimming were determined from the DNA. Counted here are roughly 110,000 clones, about 85% occurring once; the ten biggest clones make up over 1.2%. Sequencing input: peripheral blood. The receptor was isolated from a man aged 35-49 years with acute or convalescent COVID-19.

Here the CDR3 reads CASSPIKPTYNEQFF. The CDR3 nucleotides are TGTGCCAGTAGCCCTATTAAGCCCACCTACAATGAGCAGTTCTTC. The gene calls are TRBV19 and TRBJ2-1; D remains unclear. Germline CDR1 reads LNHDA; CDR2 reads SQIVND (reference sequence). Deletions cut 6 bases from V and 2 bases from J, with 14 bases between. This CDR3 has 15 residues. Full variable domain (remainder filled in from reference TRBV19 and TRBJ2-1): DGGITQSPKYLFRKEGQNVTLSCEQNLNHDAMYWYRQDPGQGLRLIYYSQIVNDFQKGDIAEGYSVSREKKESFPLTVTSAQKNPTAFYLCASSPIKPTYNEQFFGPGTRLTVL.